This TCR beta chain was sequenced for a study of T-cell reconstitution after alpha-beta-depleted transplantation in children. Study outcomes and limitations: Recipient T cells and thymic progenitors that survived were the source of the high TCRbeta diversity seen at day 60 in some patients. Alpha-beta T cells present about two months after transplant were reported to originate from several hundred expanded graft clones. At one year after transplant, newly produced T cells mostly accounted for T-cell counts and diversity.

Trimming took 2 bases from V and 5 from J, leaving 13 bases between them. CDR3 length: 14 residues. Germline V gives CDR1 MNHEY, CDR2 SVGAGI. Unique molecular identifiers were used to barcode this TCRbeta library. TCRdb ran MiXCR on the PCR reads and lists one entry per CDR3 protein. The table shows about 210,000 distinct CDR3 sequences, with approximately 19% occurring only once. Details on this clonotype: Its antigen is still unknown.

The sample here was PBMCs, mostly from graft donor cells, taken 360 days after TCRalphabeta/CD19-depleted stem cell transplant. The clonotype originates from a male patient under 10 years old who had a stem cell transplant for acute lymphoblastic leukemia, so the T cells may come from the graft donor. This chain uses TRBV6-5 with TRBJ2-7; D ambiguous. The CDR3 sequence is CASSYNSRIDEQYF. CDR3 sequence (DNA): TGTGCCAGCAGTTACAACAGCAGGATTGACGAGCAGTACTTC.